The subject of this entry is one T cell receptor beta chain. Its antigen is still unknown. Germline-derived CDR1 and CDR2 are MRHNA and SNTAGT. Trimming removed 2 bases at V and 3 bases at J, with 12 bases between. CDR3 length: 15 residues. This sample is drawn from a study of cytomegalovirus exposure and HLA in healthy donors. Study overall: Prior work identified 95 million to 120 million unique TCR beta sequences in 150 million to 200 million T cells.

Study findings and constraints: Most CMV-associated TCR beta chains appeared HLA-restricted in a later analysis.

60 Vbeta and 13 Jbeta primers were used in PCR. Data came from immunoSEQ multiplex PCR; TCRdb stores just in-frame clones and leaves some out. The sample has roughly 120,000 clones, 80% to 85% seen once; the top ten hold roughly 22%. The TCR originated in a man aged 25-40 years in good health and CMV-seropositive. Sequencing was performed on PBMCs. The V and J genes are TRBV6-4 and TRBJ2-3, with D possibly matching TRBD1 (7 bases). CDR3 amino acids: CASSDGQGGTDTQYF. CDR3 bases: TGTGCCAGCAGTGACGGGCAGGGGGGAACAGATACGCAGTATTTT.